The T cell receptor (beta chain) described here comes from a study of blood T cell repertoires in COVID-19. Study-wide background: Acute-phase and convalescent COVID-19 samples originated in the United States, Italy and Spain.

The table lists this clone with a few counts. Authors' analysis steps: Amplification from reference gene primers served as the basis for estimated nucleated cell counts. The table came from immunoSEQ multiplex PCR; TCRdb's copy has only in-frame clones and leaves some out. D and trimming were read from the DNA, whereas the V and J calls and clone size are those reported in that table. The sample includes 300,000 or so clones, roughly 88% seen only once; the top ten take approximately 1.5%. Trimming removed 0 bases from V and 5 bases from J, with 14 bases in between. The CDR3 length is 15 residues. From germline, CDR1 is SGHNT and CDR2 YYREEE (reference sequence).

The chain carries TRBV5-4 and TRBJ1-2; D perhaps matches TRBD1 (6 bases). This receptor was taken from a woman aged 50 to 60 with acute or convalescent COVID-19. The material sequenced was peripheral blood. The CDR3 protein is CASSLEVRGSYGYTF. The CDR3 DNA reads TGTGCCAGCAGCTTGGAAGTCAGGGGCTCTTATGGCTACACCTTC. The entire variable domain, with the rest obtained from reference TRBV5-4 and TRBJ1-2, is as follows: ETGVTQSPTHLIKTRGQQVTLRCSSQSGHNTVSWYQQALGQGPQFIFQYYREEENGRGNFPPRFSGLQFPNYSSELNVNALELDDSALYLCASSLEVRGSYGYTFGSGTRLTVV.